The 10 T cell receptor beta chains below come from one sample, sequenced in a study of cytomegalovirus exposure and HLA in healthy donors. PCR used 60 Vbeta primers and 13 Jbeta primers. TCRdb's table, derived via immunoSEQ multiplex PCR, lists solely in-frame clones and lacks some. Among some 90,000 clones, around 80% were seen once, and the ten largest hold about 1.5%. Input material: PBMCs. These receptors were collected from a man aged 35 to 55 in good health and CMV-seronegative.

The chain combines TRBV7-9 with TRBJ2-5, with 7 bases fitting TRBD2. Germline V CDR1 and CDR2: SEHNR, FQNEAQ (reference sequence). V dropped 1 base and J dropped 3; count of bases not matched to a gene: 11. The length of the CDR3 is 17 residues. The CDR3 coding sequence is TGTGCCAGCAGCTTAGTTGGGGGTTCTGCGGGGGAAGAGACCCAGTACTTC. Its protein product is CASSLVGGSAGEETQYF. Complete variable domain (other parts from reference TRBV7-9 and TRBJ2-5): DTGVSQNPRHKITKRGQNVTFRCDPISEHNRLYWYRQTLGQGPEFLTYFQNEAQLEKSRLLSDRFSAERPKGSFSTLEIQRTEQGDSAMYLCASSLVGGSAGEETQYFGPGTRLLVL.

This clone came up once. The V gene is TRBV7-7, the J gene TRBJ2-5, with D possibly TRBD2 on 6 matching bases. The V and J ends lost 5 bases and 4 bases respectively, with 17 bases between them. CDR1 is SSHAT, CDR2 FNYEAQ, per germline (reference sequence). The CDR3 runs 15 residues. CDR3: CASSGPSGLGETQYF. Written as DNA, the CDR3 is TGTGCCAGCAGCGGTCCCAGCGGGTTGGGAGAGACCCAGTACTTC. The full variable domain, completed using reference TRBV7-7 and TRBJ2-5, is GAGVSQSPRYKVTKRGQDVTLRCDPISSHATLYWYQQALGQGPEFLTYFNYEAQPDKSGLPSDRFSAERPEGSISTLTIQRTEQRDSAMYRCASSGPSGLGETQYFGPGTRLLVL.

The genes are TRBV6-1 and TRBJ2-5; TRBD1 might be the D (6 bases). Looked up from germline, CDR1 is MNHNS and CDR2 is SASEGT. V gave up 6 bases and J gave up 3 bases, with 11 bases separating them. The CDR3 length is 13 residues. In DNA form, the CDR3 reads TGTGCCAGCAGCCAGGACAGAGAAGAGACCCAGTACTTC. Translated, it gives CASSQDREETQYF.

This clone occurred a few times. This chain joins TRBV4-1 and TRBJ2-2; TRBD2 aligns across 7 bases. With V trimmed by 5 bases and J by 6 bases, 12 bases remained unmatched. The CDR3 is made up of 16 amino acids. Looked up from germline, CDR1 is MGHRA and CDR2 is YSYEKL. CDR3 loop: CASSENPLAFPGELFF. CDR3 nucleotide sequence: TGCGCCAGCAGCGAGAACCCACTAGCGTTCCCCGGGGAGCTGTTTTTT.

The CDR3 sequence is CATSRDGATVQPQHF. The CDR3 DNA is TGTGCCACCAGCAGAGATGGGGCCACGGTTCAGCCCCAGCATTTT. J is TRBJ1-5 and V is TRBV15, with D maybe TRBD1 (5 bases). The CDR3 contains 15 residues. CDR1 and CDR2 from the germline V gene are LNHNV and YYDKDF (reference sequence). Trimming shortened V by 0 bases and J by 6 bases, and 12 bases separated the two germline ends.

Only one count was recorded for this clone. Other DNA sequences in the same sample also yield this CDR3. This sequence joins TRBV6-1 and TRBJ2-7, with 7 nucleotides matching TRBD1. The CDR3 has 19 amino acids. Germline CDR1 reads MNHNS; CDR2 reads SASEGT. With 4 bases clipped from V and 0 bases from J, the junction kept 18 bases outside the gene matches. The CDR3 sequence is CASSVAGTDHKKDSYEQYF. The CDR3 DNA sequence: TGTGCCAGCAGTGTCGCCGGGACAGACCATAAAAAAGACTCCTACGAGCAGTACTTC.

DNA of the CDR3: TGCGCCAGCAGCTTGGGTGGGACAGGGGTGGATGGGGCCAACGTCCTGACTTTC. It yields the protein CASSLGGTGVDGANVLTF. V and J are TRBV5-1 and TRBJ2-6, with 10 bases identical to TRBD1. The CDR3 has 18 residues. Germline V lookup: CDR1 SGHRS, CDR2 YFSETQ. Trimming removed 0 bases from V and 3 bases from J; junction bases left unmatched: 6.

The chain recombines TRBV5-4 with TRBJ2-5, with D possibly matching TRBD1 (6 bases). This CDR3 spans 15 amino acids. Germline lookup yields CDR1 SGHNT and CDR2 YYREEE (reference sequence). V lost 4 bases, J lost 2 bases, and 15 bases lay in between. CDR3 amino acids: CASSLSRGFQETQYF. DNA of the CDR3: TGTGCCAGCAGCCTCAGTAGGGGGTTTCAAGAGACCCAGTACTTC.

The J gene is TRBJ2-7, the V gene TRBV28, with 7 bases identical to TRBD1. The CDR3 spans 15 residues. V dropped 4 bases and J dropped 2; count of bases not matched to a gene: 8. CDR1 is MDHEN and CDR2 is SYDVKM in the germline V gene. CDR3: CASSSRDRKAYEQYF. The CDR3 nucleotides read TGTGCCAGCAGTTCAAGGGACAGAAAGGCCTACGAGCAGTACTTC.

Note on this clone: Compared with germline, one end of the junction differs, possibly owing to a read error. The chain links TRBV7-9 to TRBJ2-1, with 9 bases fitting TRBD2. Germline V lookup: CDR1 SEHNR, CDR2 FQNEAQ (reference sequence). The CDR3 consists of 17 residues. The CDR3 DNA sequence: TGTTCCAGCAGCTTTAATTTAGCGGGGGTTCCTTACAATGAGCAGTTCTTC. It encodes CSSSFNLAGVPYNEQFF.